This TCR beta chain was observed in a study of response to subunit inactivated influenza vaccine. Germline V CDR1 and CDR2: LGHDT, YNNKEL (reference sequence). V lost 2 bases to trimming and J lost 1 base, with 12 bases between them. This CDR3 region has 16 residues. Study results and limitations: Researchers suggested that each seasonal influenza vaccination recruits few new T cells.

One entry per CDR3 protein results from TCRdb running MiXCR on the RT-PCR reads. The sample consists of hundreds of thousands of distinct CDR3 sequences, over 20% of them appearing once. Comments on this clonotype: Its antigen is unknown.

J is TRBJ2-4 and V is TRBV3-1; no clear D. This clonotype was sampled from a man in his fifties or sixties who received an inactivated influenza vaccine. The sample consisted of PBMCs from blood, taken 21 months after vaccination. CDR3 DNA: TGTGCCAGCAGCCAACGTGGATATCTCGCCAAAAACATTCAGTACTTC. It encodes CASSQRGYLAKNIQYF.